The 10 T cell receptor beta chains presented below share a single source sample, sequenced in a study of T cells in Graves' hyperthyroidism and ophthalmopathy. RNA transcripts were the template for amplifying TCR beta CDR3 regions. With the HTBI primer set, the TCR CDR3 went through a first round of RT-PCR. TCRdb itself ran the multiplex PCR reads through MiXCR, one entry per CDR3 protein. The sample yields approximately 250,000 distinct CDR3 sequences, approximately 25% seen once. Sequences were obtained from blood. The receptors come from a woman in her thirties or forties with Graves' ophthalmopathy.

The chain couples TRBV6-1 to TRBJ1-1; 9 bases align to TRBD1. The CDR3 consists of 14 residues. CDR1 and CDR2 from the germline V gene are MNHNS and SASEGT. The ends lost 7 bases at V and 6 bases at J; junction bases unmatched: 9. CDR3 nucleotides: TGTGCCAGCACCGTCGGGACAGGGATCTCTGAAGCTTTCTTT. This sequence encodes CASTVGTGISEAFF.

The chain has TRBV10-3 and TRBJ2-7; D may match TRBD1 or TRBD2 (5 bases each). The CDR3 is 15 amino acids. Germline V gene lookup returns CDR1 ENHRY and CDR2 SYGVKD. Trimming left V 4 bases short and J 5 bases short, with 18 bases between. In DNA form, the CDR3 reads TGTGCCATCAGTGGCTCGGGGACCGCTCTCGACGAGCAGTACTTC. It encodes CAISGSGTALDEQYF.

This clonotype was counted many times. The chain combines TRBV6-1 with TRBJ2-7; D possibly matches TRBD1 or TRBD2 (5 bases each). Trimming left V 6 bases short and J 2 bases short, with 14 bases between. The CDR3 sequence is 14 residues long. Germline V gene lookup returns CDR1 MNHNS and CDR2 SASEGT. The CDR3 DNA is TGTGCCAGCAGACGGGACCCCGCAACCTACGAGCAGTACTTC. Translating gives CASRRDPATYEQYF.

This clonotype occurred many times. This rearrangement joins TRBV24-1 to TRBJ2-2; 9 bases match TRBD1. The V gene's germline CDR1 is KGHDR and CDR2 SFDVKD. CDR3 length equals 16 residues. After removal of 4 bases from V and 7 bases from J, the junction contained 9 bases not matched to a gene. The CDR3 DNA sequence: TGTGCCACCAGTGACTCCGGGACAGGGTCTCGCGGGGAGCTGTTTTTT. Protein sequence: CATSDSGTGSRGELFF.

At least ten counts were recorded for this clonotype. In DNA form, the CDR3 reads TGTGCCAGCAGACGAGAAGCGGGAGGATGGACCGGGGAGCTGTTTTTT. Protein sequence: CASRREAGGWTGELFF. The chain couples TRBV6-1 to TRBJ2-2, with TRBD2 matching over 9 bases. V gave up 6 bases and J gave up 5 bases; unmatched junction bases: 10. CDR3 length: 16 amino acids. Per the germline V gene, CDR1 is MNHNS and CDR2 is SASEGT.

This clonotype was seen repeatedly, ten times or more. The chain is built from TRBV20-1 and TRBJ2-2, with D perhaps TRBD2 (5 bases). Germline CDR1 reads DFQATT; CDR2 reads SNEGSKA (reference sequence). CDR3 length equals 13 residues. Trimming stripped 2 bases from V and 5 bases from J, with 9 bases between. This chain's CDR3 is CSARHGETGELFF. The DNA of the CDR3 is TGCAGTGCTAGACACGGGGAAACCGGGGAGCTGTTTTTT.

At least ten counts were recorded for this clonotype. The gene calls are TRBV15 and TRBJ2-2, with D uncertain. The germline V gene has CDR1 LNHNV and CDR2 YYDKDF (reference sequence). This CDR3 comprises 13 residues. Trimming shortened V by 0 bases and J by 7 bases, and 6 bases separated the two germline ends. The CDR3 sequence is CATSREGRGELFF. CDR3 in DNA: TGTGCCACCAGCAGAGAGGGCCGCGGGGAGCTGTTTTTT. The full variable domain, with the rest looked up from reference TRBV15 and TRBJ2-2, is DAMVIQNPRYQVTQFGKPVTLSCSQTLNHNVMYWYQQKSSQAPKLLFHYYDKDFNNEADTPDNFQSRRPNTSFCFLDIRSPGLGDTAMYLCATSREGRGELFFGEGSRLTVL.

This clonotype has just a few counts. This chain links TRBV7-2 with TRBJ2-5; 8 bases map to TRBD1. With V trimmed by 5 bases and J by 2 bases, 4 bases remained unmatched. CDR3 length: 14 residues. Germline V lookup: CDR1 SGHTA, CDR2 FQGNSA. The CDR3 DNA reads TGTGCCAGCAGCGCAAACAGGGGGCAAGAGACCCAGTACTTC. It specifies CASSANRGQETQYF.

This clonotype was counted at least ten times. V and J are TRBV27 and TRBJ1-1; D uncertain. V was trimmed by 5 bases and J by 1 base, leaving 17 bases between them. This CDR3 is 16 amino acids long. The germline V gene has CDR1 MNHEY and CDR2 SMNVEV (reference sequence). The CDR3 spells CASSLLTSAGNTEAFF. The CDR3 DNA follows: TGTGCCAGCAGTCTCCTTACGTCCGCGGGGAACACTGAAGCTTTCTTT.

V is TRBV15 and J is TRBJ1-1; TRBD1 aligns across 9 bases. The V and J ends lost 2 bases and 2 bases, in that order; junction bases with no gene match: 3. Germline lookup yields CDR1 LNHNV and CDR2 YYDKDF (reference sequence). The CDR3 is 15 residues long. The CDR3, as DNA: TGTGCCACCAGCAGAACGACAGGGGGTAACACTGAAGCTTTCTTT. Its translation is CATSRTTGGNTEAFF.